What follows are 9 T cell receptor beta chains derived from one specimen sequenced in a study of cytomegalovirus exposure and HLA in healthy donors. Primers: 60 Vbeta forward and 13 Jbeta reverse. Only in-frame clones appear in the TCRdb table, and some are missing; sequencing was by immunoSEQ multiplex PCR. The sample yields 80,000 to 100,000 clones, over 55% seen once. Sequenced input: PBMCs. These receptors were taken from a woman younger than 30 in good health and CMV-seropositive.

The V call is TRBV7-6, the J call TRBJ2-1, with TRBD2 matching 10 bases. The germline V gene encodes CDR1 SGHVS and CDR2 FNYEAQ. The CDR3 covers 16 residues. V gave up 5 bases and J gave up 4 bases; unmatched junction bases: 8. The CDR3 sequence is CASSRLGLAAYNEQFF. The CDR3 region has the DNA TGTGCCAGCAGCCGACTCGGACTAGCGGCGTACAATGAGCAGTTCTTC.

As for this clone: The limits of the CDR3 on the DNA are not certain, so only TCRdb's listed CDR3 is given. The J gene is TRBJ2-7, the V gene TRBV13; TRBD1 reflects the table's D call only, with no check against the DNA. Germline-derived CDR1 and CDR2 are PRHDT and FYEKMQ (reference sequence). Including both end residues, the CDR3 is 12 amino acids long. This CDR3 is CASSLVGTGADF.

In DNA, the CDR3 is TGTGCCAGCAGGACGGAAGCGGCTATCGGGTTTTACAATGAGCAGTTCTTC. Its protein is CASRTEAAIGFYNEQFF. This sequence joins TRBV11-2 and TRBJ2-1; D is possibly TRBD2 (5 bases). V gave up 6 bases and J gave up 4 bases, with 22 bases separating them. From germline, CDR1 is SGHAT and CDR2 FQNNGV. The CDR3 length is 17 residues.

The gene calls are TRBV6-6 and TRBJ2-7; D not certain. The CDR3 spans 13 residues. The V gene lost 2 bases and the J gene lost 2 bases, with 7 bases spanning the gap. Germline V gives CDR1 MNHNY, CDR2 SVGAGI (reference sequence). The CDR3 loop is CASSYRLAYEQYF. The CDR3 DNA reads TGTGCCAGCAGTTACCGTCTAGCCTACGAGCAGTACTTC.

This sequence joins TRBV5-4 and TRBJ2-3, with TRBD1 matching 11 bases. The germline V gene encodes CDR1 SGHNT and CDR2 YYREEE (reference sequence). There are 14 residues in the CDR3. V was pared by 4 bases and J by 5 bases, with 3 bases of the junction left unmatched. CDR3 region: CASSVDRGQDTQYF. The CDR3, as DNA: TGTGCCAGCAGCGTGGACAGGGGGCAAGATACGCAGTATTTT.

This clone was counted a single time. The CDR3 sequence is CASSYVRGNTEAFF. The DNA for the CDR3 is TGTGCCAGCAGTTACGTTCGCGGGAACACTGAAGCTTTCTTT. J is TRBJ1-1 and V is TRBV6-5; D remains ambiguous. V was cut by 2 bases and J by 1 base, with 8 bases left in between. Germline V gives CDR1 MNHEY, CDR2 SVGAGI. CDR3 length equals 14 residues.

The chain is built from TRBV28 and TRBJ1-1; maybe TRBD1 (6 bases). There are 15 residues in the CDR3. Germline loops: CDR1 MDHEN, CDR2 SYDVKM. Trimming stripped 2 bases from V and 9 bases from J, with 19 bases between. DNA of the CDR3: TGTGCCAGCAGTTTACAACTCCCGACAGGTGGGAAAGCTTTCTTT. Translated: CASSLQLPTGGKAFF.

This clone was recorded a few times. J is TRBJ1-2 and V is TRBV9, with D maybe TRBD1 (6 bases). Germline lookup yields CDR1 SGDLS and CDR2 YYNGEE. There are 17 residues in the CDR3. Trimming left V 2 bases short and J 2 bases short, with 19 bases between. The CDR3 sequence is CASSVTSGQNSNYGYTF. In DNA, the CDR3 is TGTGCCAGCAGCGTGACCTCCGGACAGAATAGCAACTATGGCTACACCTTC.

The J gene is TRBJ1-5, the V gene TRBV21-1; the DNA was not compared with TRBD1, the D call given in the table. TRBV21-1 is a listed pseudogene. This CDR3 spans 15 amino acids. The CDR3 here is CASSKAGRGAQPQHF. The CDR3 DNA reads TGTGCCAGCAGCAAAGCTGGCAGGGGAGCCCAGCCCCAGCATTTT.